This T cell receptor beta chain was identified in a study of beta chain features in type 1 diabetes. Study-level information: Cell yields, gender and age were similar in healthy donors and patients. Study results and limitations: Type 1 diabetes patients had moderately but significantly shorter TCRB CDR3s in all four CD4+ subsets.

This CDR3 has 13 amino acids. Germline V lookup: CDR1 MDHEN, CDR2 SYDVKM. Trimming pared 3 bases from V and 12 bases from J, leaving 18 bases between. The collection from each donor was one heparinised blood draw averaging roughly 100 mL. The isolated RNA, all of it, was reverse transcribed, so expressed TCRB transcripts were what got sequenced. Clones were sequenced by immunoSEQ multiplex PCR, and TCRdb holds only the in-frame ones, with some missing. The sample includes about 640,000 clones, around 11% of them seen just once. A remark on this clone: Its antigen is unknown.

Input material: naive CD4+ T cells from blood. The rearrangement joins TRBV28 to TRBJ2-7; D is tentatively TRBD1 or TRBD2 (5 bases each). This clonotype was obtained from a man aged 25 to 45 with type 1 diabetes. For the CDR3, the DNA is TGTGCCAGCAGTTTCCCGGGAACCAGGGTCGCGTACTTC. Translated: CASSFPGTRVAYF.